This T cell receptor beta chain was identified in a study of T cells expressing NK-cell markers. Production of TCR beta cDNA relied on 5'RACE template switching with UMIs. TCRdb reprocessed the 5' RACE reads and reports one entry per CDR3 protein, with no DNA. In all, the sample yields roughly 390,000 distinct CDR3 sequences. This TCR was recovered from a woman aged 45-65 years in good health. Sequenced material: blood T cells: a sorted CD56 or NKG2C T cell subset, CD4+ or CD8+ T cells, or bulk PBMC T cells (not recorded which).

CDR3 amino acids: CAIKDSARDGYTF. This sequence joins TRBV10-3 and TRBJ1-2; checking the TCRdb D call of TRBD1 is not possible without DNA. Germline V gives CDR1 ENHRY, CDR2 SYGVKD. The CDR3 is 13 residues long.